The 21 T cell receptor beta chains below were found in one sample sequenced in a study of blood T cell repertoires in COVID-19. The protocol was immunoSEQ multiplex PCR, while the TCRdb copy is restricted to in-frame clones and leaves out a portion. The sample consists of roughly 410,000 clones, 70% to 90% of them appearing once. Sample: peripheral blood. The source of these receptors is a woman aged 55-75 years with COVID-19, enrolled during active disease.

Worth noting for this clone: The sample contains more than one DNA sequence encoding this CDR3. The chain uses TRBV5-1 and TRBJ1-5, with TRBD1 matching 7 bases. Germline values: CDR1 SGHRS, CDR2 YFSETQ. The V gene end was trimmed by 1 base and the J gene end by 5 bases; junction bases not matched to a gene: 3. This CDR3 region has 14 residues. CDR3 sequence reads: CASSLLGGDQPQHF. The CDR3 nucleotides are TGCGCCAGCAGCTTGTTAGGGGGCGATCAGCCCCAGCATTTT. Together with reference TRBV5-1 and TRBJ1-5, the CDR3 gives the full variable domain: KAGVTQTPRYLIKTRGQQVTLSCSPISGHRSVSWYQQTPGQGLQFLFEYFSETQRNKGNFPGRFSGRQFSNSRSEMNVSTLELGDSALYLCASSLLGGDQPQHFGDGTRLSIL.

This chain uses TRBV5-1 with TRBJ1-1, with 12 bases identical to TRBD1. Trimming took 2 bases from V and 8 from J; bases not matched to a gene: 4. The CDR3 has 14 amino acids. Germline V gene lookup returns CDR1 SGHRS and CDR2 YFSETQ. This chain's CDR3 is CASSLGTGGWEAFF. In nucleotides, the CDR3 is TGCGCCAGCAGCTTAGGGACAGGGGGCTGGGAAGCTTTCTTT.

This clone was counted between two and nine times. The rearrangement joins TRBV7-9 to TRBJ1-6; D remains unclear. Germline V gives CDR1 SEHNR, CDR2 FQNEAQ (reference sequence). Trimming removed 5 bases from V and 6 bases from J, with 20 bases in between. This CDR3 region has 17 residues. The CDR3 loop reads CASSPSDYNKTNSPLHF. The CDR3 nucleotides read TGTGCCAGCAGCCCCTCCGACTACAATAAAACTAATTCACCCCTCCACTTT.

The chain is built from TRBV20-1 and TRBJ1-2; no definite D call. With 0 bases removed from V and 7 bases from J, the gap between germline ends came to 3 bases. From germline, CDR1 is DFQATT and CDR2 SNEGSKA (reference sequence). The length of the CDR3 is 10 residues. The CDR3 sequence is CSARESGYTF. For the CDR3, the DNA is TGCAGTGCTAGAGAGAGTGGCTACACCTTC.

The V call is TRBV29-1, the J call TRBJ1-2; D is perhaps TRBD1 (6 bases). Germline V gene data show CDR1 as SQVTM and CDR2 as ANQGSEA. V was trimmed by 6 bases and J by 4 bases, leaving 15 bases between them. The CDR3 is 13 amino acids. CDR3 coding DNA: TGCAGCGTCGAGTCACAGGGTTTCTATGGCTACACCTTC. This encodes CSVESQGFYGYTF. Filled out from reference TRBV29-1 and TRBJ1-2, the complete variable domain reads SAVISQKPSRDICQRGTSLTIQCQVDSQVTMMFWYRQQPGQSLTLIATANQGSEATYESGFVIDKFPISRPNLTFSTLTVSNMSPEDSSIYLCSVESQGFYGYTFGSGTRLTVV.

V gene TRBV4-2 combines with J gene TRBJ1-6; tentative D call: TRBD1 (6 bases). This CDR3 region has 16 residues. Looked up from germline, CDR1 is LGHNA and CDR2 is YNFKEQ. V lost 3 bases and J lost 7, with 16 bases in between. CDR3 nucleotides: TGTGCCAGCAGCCAGACCAGAGGGGGGGGGAATTCACCCCTCCACTTT. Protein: CASSQTRGGGNSPLHF.

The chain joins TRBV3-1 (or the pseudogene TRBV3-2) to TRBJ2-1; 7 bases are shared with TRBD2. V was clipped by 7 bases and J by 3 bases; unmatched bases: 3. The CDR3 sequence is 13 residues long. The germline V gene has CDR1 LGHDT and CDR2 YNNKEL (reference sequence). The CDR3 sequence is CASKWGGYNEQFF. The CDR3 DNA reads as TGTGCCAGCAAATGGGGGGGCTACAATGAGCAGTTCTTC.

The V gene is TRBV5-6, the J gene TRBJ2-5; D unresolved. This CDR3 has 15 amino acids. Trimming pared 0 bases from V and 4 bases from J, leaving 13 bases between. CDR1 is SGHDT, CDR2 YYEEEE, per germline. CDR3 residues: CASSLAVIASETQYF. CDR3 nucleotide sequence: TGTGCCAGCAGCTTGGCCGTTATAGCCTCAGAGACCCAGTACTTC.

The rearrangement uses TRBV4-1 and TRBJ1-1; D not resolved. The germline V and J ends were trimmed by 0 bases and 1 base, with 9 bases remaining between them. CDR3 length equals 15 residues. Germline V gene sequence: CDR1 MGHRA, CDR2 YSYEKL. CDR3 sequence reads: CASSQETLGNTEAFF. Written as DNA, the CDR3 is TGCGCCAGCAGCCAAGAGACACTGGGGAACACTGAAGCTTTCTTT.

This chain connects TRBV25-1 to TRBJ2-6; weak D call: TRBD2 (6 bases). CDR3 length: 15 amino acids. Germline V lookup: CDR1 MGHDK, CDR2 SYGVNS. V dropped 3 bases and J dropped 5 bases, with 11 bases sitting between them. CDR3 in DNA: TGTGCCAGCAGTGAGGCGGAGGGATGGGCCAACGTCCTGACTTTC. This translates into CASSEAEGWANVLTF.

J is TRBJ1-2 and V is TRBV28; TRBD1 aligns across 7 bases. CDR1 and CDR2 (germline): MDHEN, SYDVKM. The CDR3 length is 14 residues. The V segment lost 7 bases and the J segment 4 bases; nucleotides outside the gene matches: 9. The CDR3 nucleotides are TGTGCCAGCACGATCTCGGGACAGATCTATGGCTACACCTTC. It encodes CASTISGQIYGYTF.

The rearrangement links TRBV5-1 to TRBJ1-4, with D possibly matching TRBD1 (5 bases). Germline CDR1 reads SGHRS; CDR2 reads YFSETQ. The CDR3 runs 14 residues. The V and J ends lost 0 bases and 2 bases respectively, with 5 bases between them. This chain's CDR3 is CASSLGQTNEKLFF. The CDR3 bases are TGCGCCAGCAGCTTGGGACAGACTAATGAAAAACTGTTTTTT.

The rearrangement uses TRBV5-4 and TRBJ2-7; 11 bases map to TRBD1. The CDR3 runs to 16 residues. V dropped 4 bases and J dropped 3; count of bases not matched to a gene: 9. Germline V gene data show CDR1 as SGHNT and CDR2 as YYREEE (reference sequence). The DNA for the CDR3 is TGTGCCAGCAGCGGGGTTAGGGGGACAGGGGGCTACGAGCAGTACTTC. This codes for CASSGVRGTGGYEQYF.

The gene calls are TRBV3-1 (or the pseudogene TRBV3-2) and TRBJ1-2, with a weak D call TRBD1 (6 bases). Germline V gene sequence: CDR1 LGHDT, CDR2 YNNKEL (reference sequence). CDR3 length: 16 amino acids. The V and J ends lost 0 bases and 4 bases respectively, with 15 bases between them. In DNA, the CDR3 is TGTGCCAGCAGCCAAGATCTTGTGCGGGGGGCCTATGGCTACACCTTC. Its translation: CASSQDLVRGAYGYTF.

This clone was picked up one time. CDR3 loop: CASSLEGPGNSPLHF. CDR3 DNA: TGTGCCAGCAGCTTAGAGGGGCCTGGTAATTCACCCCTCCACTTT. The V and J genes are TRBV7-9 and TRBJ1-6; the D gene is possibly TRBD1 (5 bases). The germline V gene encodes CDR1 SEHNR and CDR2 FQNEAQ (reference sequence). The CDR3 length is 15 residues. The V and J ends lost 1 base and 6 bases respectively, with 10 bases between them.

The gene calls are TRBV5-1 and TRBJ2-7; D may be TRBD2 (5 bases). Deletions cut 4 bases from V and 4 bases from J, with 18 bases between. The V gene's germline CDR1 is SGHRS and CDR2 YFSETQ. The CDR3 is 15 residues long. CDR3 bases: TGCGCCAGCAGCGTCGAAGGAGGCTCCCGTTACGAGCAGTACTTC. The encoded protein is CASSVEGGSRYEQYF.

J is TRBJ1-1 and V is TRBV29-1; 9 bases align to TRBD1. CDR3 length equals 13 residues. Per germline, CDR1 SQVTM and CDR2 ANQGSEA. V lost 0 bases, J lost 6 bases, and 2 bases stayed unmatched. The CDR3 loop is CSVEEDRGAEAFF. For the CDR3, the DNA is TGCAGCGTTGAAGAGGACAGGGGCGCTGAAGCTTTCTTT.

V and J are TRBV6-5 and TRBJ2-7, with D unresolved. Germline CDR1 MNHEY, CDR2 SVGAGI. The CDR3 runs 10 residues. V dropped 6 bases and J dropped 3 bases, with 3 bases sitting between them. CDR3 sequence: CASSHYEQYF. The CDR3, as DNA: TGTGCCAGCAGCCACTACGAGCAGTACTTC.

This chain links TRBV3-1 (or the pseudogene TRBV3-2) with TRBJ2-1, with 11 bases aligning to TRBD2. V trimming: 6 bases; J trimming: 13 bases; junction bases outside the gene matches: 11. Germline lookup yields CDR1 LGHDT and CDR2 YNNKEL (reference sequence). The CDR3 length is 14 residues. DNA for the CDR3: TGTGCCAGCAGTTCCCGACTAGCGGGGTTAGATCAGTTCTTC. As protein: CASSSRLAGLDQFF.

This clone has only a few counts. The chain's CDR3 is CASSETGLNYGYTF. DNA of the CDR3: TGTGCCAGCAGTGAGACAGGGCTTAACTATGGCTACACCTTC. The rearrangement joins TRBV6-1 to TRBJ1-2; 7 nucleotides match TRBD1. The CDR3 extends over 14 amino acids. V lost 3 bases and J lost 1; bases outside the gene matches: 2. Germline V lookup: CDR1 MNHNS, CDR2 SASEGT.

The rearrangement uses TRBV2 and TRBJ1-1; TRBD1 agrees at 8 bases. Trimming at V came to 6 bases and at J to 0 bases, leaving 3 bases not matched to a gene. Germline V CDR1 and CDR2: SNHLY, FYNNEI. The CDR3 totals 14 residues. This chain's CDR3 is CASRDRALNTEAFF. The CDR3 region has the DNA TGTGCCAGCAGGGACAGGGCCTTGAACACTGAAGCTTTCTTT.